The entry below gives a single T cell receptor (beta chain) sequence along with its context. Its antigen is unidentified. One entry per CDR3 protein results from TCRdb running MiXCR on the 5' RACE reads. The sample holds 39,000 or so distinct CDR3 sequences, 6.5% to 9.5% seen once. Noted time point: sample taken at primary tumor resection. Samples were obtained from approximately 76 donors, all untreated early-stage non-small cell lung cancer patients. In each case, whole RNA from tumor, nontumor lung or frozen PBMC was sequenced unsorted. The CDR3 has 16 amino acids. Germline CDR1 reads KGHDR; CDR2 reads SFDVKD. V was pared by 3 bases and J by 2 bases, with 16 bases between. These data come from a study of spatial heterogeneity in lung cancer. Overall study: Within raw reads, each unique TCR and UMI combination appeared on average more than ten times.

Study results and caveats: Relative to follow-up, resection was when ubiquitous expanded tumor TCRs appeared more in blood.

This clonotype was sampled from a male donor with early-stage non-small cell lung cancer. The sequencing used PBMCs, collected at surgery. This rearrangement joins TRBV24-1 to TRBJ2-7; unclear D gene. The CDR3 nucleotides read TGTGCCACCAGTGATGACGACTTTGGCTTGACCTACGAGCAGTACGTC. Its protein product is CATSDDDFGLTYEQYV.